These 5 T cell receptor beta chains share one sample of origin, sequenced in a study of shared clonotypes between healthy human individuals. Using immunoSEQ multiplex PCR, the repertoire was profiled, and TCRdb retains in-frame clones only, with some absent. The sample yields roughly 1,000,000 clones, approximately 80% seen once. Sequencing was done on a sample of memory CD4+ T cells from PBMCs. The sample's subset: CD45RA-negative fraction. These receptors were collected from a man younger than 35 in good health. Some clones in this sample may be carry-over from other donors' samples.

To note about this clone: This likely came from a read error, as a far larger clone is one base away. This chain's CDR3 is CASSSVVPAGELFF. The CDR3 nucleotides read TGTGCCAGCAGCTCCGTAGTACCTGCCGGGGAGCTGTTTTTT. The rearrangement links TRBV7-2 to TRBJ2-2; no clear D gene. The CDR3 spans 14 residues. Germline V gene sequence: CDR1 SGHTA, CDR2 FQGNSA. Trimming took 4 bases from V and 6 from J, leaving 12 bases between them.

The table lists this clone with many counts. The CDR3 DNA follows: TGTGCCAGCAGCCTGACCCGAGAGACCCAGTACTTC. This gives the protein CASSLTRETQYF. The chain links TRBV6-1 to TRBJ2-5; no reliable D call. With 6 bases removed from V and 4 bases from J, the gap between germline ends came to 9 bases. CDR1 and CDR2 from the germline V gene are MNHNS and SASEGT. The length of the CDR3 is 12 residues.

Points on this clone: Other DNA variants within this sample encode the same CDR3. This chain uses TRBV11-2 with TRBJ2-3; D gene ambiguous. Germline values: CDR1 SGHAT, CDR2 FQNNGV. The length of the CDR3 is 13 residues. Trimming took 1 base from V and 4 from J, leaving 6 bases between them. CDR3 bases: TGTGCCAGCAGCTTAGTTGCAGCAGATACGCAGTATTTT. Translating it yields CASSLVAADTQYF.

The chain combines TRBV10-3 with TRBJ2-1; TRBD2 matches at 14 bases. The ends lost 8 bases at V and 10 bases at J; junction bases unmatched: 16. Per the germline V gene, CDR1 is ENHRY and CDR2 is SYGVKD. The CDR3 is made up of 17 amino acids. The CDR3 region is CAIGAGLAGAASREQFF. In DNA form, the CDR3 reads TGTGCCATCGGGGCGGGACTAGCGGGAGCGGCCTCCCGGGAGCAGTTCTTC.

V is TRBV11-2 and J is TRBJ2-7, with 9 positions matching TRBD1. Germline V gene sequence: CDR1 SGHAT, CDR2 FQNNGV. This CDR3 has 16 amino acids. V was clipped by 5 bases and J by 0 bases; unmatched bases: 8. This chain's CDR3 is CASSLSWDRVSYEQYF. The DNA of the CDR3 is TGTGCCAGCAGCCTCTCTTGGGACAGGGTCTCCTACGAGCAGTACTTC.